This T cell receptor (beta chain) was sequenced in a study of T cells after yellow fever vaccination. About the research overall: In the case of low-cell-number fractions, SMART-Seq v4 Ultra Low Input was used for preparation. General study findings and limits: Once the booster was given, most primary-vaccination clones reappeared, at 95% to 98% for CD4 and more than 85% for CD8.

The CDR3 length is 14 residues. V lost 3 bases and J lost 9; bases outside the gene matches: 3. At least ten counts were recorded for this clonotype. The antigen is not known. TCRdb processed the 5' RACE reads anew with MiXCR; each CDR3 protein has one entry. The sample records roughly 310,000 distinct CDR3 sequences, around 3.9% being singletons. This TCR was recovered from a man aged 18-30 years who received the YFV17D yellow fever vaccine. V gene TRBV12-3 or TRBV12-4 combines with J gene TRBJ1-6; 9 nucleotides agree with TRBD1. The material was PBMCs, obtained on the day of the yellow fever booster vaccination. Written as DNA, the CDR3 is TGTGCCAGCAGTTTGACAGGGGGAGGTTCACCCCTCCACTTT. Its protein product is CASSLTGGGSPLHF.